The rows below give T cell receptor beta chains drawn from one sample of a study of cytomegalovirus exposure and HLA in healthy donors. Repertoires were generated with immunoSEQ multiplex PCR, while TCRdb's copy carries only in-frame clones and drops some. The table has 110,000 or so clones, over 55% seen once. The sequencing sample was made of PBMCs. The receptors were sampled from a man aged 18 to 30 in good health and CMV-seropositive. Each CDR3 is given with its conserved first and last residue. A D gene is named only where the DNA matches it firmly. Not every row has a clone size; where given, it reads once, few, many or a size class.

d_call j_call clone_size v_call cdr3_aa cdr3_nt
NA TRBJ2-2 NA TRBV4-1 CASSQATGTNKGGELFF TGCGCCAGCAGCCAAGCTACAGGGACCAACAAGGGCGGGGAGCTGTTTTTT
TRBD1 TRBJ2-5 NA TRBV5-8 CASSSYRGQETQYF TGTGCCAGCAGCTCATACAGGGGCCAAGAGACCCAGTACTTC
NA TRBJ2-1 NA TRBV6-4 CASSDRGYYNEQFF TGTGCCAGCAGTGACAGGGGATACTACAATGAGCAGTTCTTC
NA TRBJ1-1 NA TRBV21-1 CASRPRTGFPEAFF TGTGCCAGCAGGCCCAGGACGGGGTTCCCTGAAGCTTTCTTT
TRBD2 TRBJ2-5 few TRBV7-2 CASSPIGTSETQYF TGTGCCAGCAGCCCGATTGGGACTAGCGAGACCCAGTACTTC
NA TRBJ2-7 NA TRBV5-1 CASSLGSRNYYEQYF TGCGCCAGCAGCTTGGGTAGCCGGAACTACTACGAGCAGTACTTC
NA TRBJ1-4 few TRBV7-2 CASSAGTGYEKLFF TGTGCCAGCAGCGCCGGAACAGGGTATGAAAAACTGTTTTTT
TRBD2 TRBJ2-1 NA TRBV7-6 CASSLWTSGEQFF TGTGCCAGCAGCCTGTGGACTAGCGGGGAGCAGTTCTTC
NA TRBJ2-3 NA TRBV15 CATSSRQSNTDTQYF TGTGCCACCAGCAGTAGACAGAGCAACACAGATACGCAGTATTTT
NA TRBJ2-3 NA TRBV13 CASSLSPGTDTQYF TGTGCCAGCAGCTTAAGCCCCGGCACAGATACGCAGTATTTT
TRBD1 TRBJ2-1 NA TRBV10-3 CAITGTGGYEQFF TGTGCCATCACCGGGACAGGGGGATATGAGCAGTTCTTC
TRBD2 TRBJ2-2 NA TRBV6-1 CASSEARLAGATGELFF TGTGCCAGCAGTGAAGCAAGACTAGCGGGTGCCACCGGGGAGCTGTTTTTT
TRBD2 TRBJ2-7 NA TRBV7-9 CASSLAGGYEQYF TGTGCCAGCAGCCTAGCGGGGGGATACGAGCAGTACTTC
TRBD1 TRBJ1-5 NA TRBV27 CASSLRFGQGLYQPQHF TGTGCCAGCAGTTTACGGTTTGGACAGGGGTTGTACCAGCCCCAGCATTTT
TRBD1 TRBJ1-6 once TRBV9 CASAGTGVNSPLHF TGTGCCAGCGCCGGGACAGGGGTTAATTCACCCCTCCACTTT
NA TRBJ2-5 NA TRBV5-6 CASSLARVGKETQYF TGTGCCAGCAGCTTGGCCCGGGTCGGAAAAGAGACCCAGTACTTC
TRBD2 TRBJ2-1 NA TRBV29-1 CSVGLAGPYNEQFF TGCAGCGTTGGACTAGCGGGGCCCTACAATGAGCAGTTCTTC
TRBD1 TRBJ2-1 NA TRBV30 CAWRLGDRDYNEQFF TGTGCCTGGAGGCTGGGGGACAGGGACTACAATGAGCAGTTCTTC
NA TRBJ1-5 NA TRBV5-1 CASSLTGDQPQHF TGCGCCAGCAGCTTAACGGGAGATCAGCCCCAGCATTTT
NA TRBJ1-1 NA TRBV2 CASTAQQLNTEAFF TGTGCCAGCACGGCGCAACAGTTGAACACTGAAGCTTTCTTT
TRBD2 TRBJ2-5 NA TRBV5-1 CASSWASGRQETQYF TGCGCCAGCAGTTGGGCTAGCGGGAGACAAGAGACCCAGTACTTC
NA TRBJ2-7 NA TRBV11-2 CASSLGRGGVPSYEQYF TGTGCCAGCAGCTTAGGAAGAGGGGGGGTCCCCTCCTACGAGCAGTACTTC
NA TRBJ1-5 once TRBV7-2 CASSFTVSNQPQHF TGTGCCAGCAGCTTCACAGTTAGCAATCAGCCCCAGCATTTT
NA TRBJ1-5 NA TRBV19 CASSIDGGMGSNQPQHF TGTGCCAGTAGTATAGATGGCGGGATGGGGAGCAATCAGCCCCAGCATTTT
NA TRBJ2-5 NA TRBV9 CASSVAETQYF TGTGCCAGCAGCGTAGCGGAGACCCAGTACTTC
NA TRBJ1-1 NA TRBV18 CASSRGGALNTEAFF TGTGCCAGCTCACGAGGGGGGGCCCTGAACACTGAAGCTTTCTTT
NA TRBJ2-1 few TRBV11-2 CASSLLGQGLDNEQFF TGTGCCAGCAGCTTACTTGGGCAGGGGTTAGACAATGAGCAGTTCTTC
NA TRBJ1-2 NA TRBV19 CASSRRTAYGYTF TGTGCCAGTAGCCGCCGGACAGCCTATGGCTACACCTTC
NA TRBJ1-5 NA TRBV19 CASSIKGARGIRPQHF TGTGCCAGTAGTATTAAGGGCGCCAGGGGTATTCGGCCCCAGCATTTT
TRBD1 TRBJ1-4 NA TRBV5-4 CASSPGQGGEKLFF TGTGCCAGCAGCCCGGGACAGGGGGGTGAAAAACTGTTTTTT
NA TRBJ2-3 NA TRBV7-9 CASSLFDRTDTQYF TGTGCCAGCAGCTTATTCGACAGAACAGATACGCAGTATTTT
TRBD1 TRBJ2-7 NA TRBV5-1 CASSYGTGSSYEQYF TGCGCCAGCAGCTATGGGACAGGGAGTTCCTACGAGCAGTACTTC
NA TRBJ2-1 NA TRBV5-1 CASSLANEQFF TGCGCCAGCAGCTTGGCGAATGAGCAGTTCTTC
NA TRBJ1-3 NA TRBV5-4 CASSADSWPGNTIYF TGTGCCAGCAGCGCCGACAGTTGGCCTGGAAACACCATATATTTT
TRBD2 TRBJ2-1 NA TRBV2 CASRKRGPYNEQFF TGTGCCAGCCGGAAGCGGGGGCCCTACAATGAGCAGTTCTTC
TRBD1 TRBJ1-3 NA TRBV6-5 CASRDRVPGTIYF TGTGCCAGCAGAGACAGGGTGCCGGGCACCATATATTTT
NA TRBJ1-6 NA TRBV28 CASSLQGSSYNSPLHF TGTGCCAGCAGTCTTCAGGGGAGCTCCTATAATTCACCCCTCCACTTT
NA TRBJ2-7 NA TRBV7-2 CASSFGGPSSYEQYF TGTGCCAGCAGCTTCGGGGGACCCAGCTCCTACGAGCAGTACTTC
NA TRBJ2-1 NA TRBV10-3 CAISEVGHTNEQFF TGTGCCATCAGTGAGGTGGGCCACACGAATGAGCAGTTCTTC
NA TRBJ2-3 few TRBV2 CASSEAGGKPTDTQYF TGTGCCAGCAGTGAAGCAGGAGGGAAACCTACAGATACGCAGTATTTT
NA TRBJ2-3 NA TRBV28 CASSLPQGLATDTQYF TGTGCCAGCAGTTTACCCCAAGGGCTAGCGACAGATACGCAGTATTTT